This T cell receptor (beta chain) was identified during a study of shared clonotypes between healthy human individuals. Looking at the study overall: Three plates each covered CD4 naive and memory; CD8 naive two, CD8 memory one.

Germline loops: CDR1 MNHEY, CDR2 SVGAGI. CDR3 length: 14 residues. V lost 6 bases, J lost 10 bases, and 19 bases lay in between. Study-wide results and limits: Only a few donors were included, so the genetic and exposure-history diversity represented was limited.

Concerning this clone: The antigen remains undetermined.

Adult Caucasians living in Nashville, Tennessee made up all of the donors. Over several immunoSEQ plates, each subset's genomic DNA was distributed in even portions. The protocol was immunoSEQ multiplex PCR, while the TCRdb copy is restricted to in-frame clones and leaves out a portion. The profile covers 900,000 to 1,200,000 clones, with around 82% appearing a single time and 0.6% to 0.7% taken by the ten largest. This clonotype originated in a man between 18 and 35 years old in good health. Some clones in this sample may be carry-over from other donors' samples. This rearrangement joins TRBV6-5 to TRBJ2-1; D gene uncertain. Sequenced material: memory CD4+ T cells from PBMCs. Subset defined: CD45RA-negative fraction. CDR3 nucleotides: TGTGCCAGCAGCGGTCCTAGGGCTCCCGGAGAGCAGTTCTTC. Its protein is CASSGPRAPGEQFF.